The 32 T cell receptor beta chains below were found in one sample sequenced in a study of blood T cell repertoires in COVID-19. Data came from immunoSEQ multiplex PCR; TCRdb stores just in-frame clones and leaves some out. The data show fewer than 250,000 clones, approximately 86% seen once. The sequenced material came from peripheral blood. These receptors all come from a man aged 40-49 years with acute or convalescent COVID-19.

The chain has TRBV9 and TRBJ2-1, with 10 positions matching TRBD2. V trimming: 3 bases; J trimming: 8 bases; junction bases outside the gene matches: 5. The CDR3 is 14 amino acids. Germline CDR1 SGDLS, CDR2 YYNGEE. The CDR3 loop reads CASSALAGVHEQFF. The CDR3 region has the DNA TGTGCCAGCAGCGCCCTAGCGGGAGTGCATGAGCAGTTCTTC.

The gene calls are TRBV6-5 and TRBJ2-1, with TRBD1 identical over 7 bases. J lost 4 bases, V lost 7 bases, and 7 bases had no gene match. The length of the CDR3 is 14 residues. From germline, CDR1 is MNHEY and CDR2 SVGAGI. The chain's CDR3 is CASKEDRLYNEQFF. DNA of the CDR3: TGTGCCAGCAAAGAGGACAGGTTATACAATGAGCAGTTCTTC.

This clone is medium-sized (0.01 to 0.1%) within its sample. The rearrangement joins TRBV3-1 (or the pseudogene TRBV3-2) to TRBJ2-7, with a tentative D call TRBD2 (5 bases). The V and J ends lost 4 bases and 4 bases respectively, with 8 bases between them. The V gene's germline CDR1 is LGHDT and CDR2 YNNKEL (reference sequence). This CDR3 has 12 amino acids. For the CDR3, the DNA is TGTGCCAGCAGCCCGGACTTATACGAGCAGTACTTC. Protein: CASSPDLYEQYF.

This chain joins TRBV5-5 and TRBJ2-3; D might be TRBD2 (7 bases). V lost 4 bases and J lost 5, with 29 bases in between. In germline, CDR1 is SGHKS, CDR2 YYEKEE (reference sequence). The CDR3 runs to 19 residues. The CDR3 spells CASSIYREARAGIGDTQYF. The CDR3 region has the DNA TGTGCCAGCAGCATCTACAGGGAGGCAAGAGCGGGGATTGGAGATACGCAGTATTTT.

In its sample, this clone was seen once. The chain joins TRBV28 to TRBJ1-5; 7 positions agree with TRBD1. CDR1 and CDR2 (germline): MDHEN, SYDVKM. The CDR3 is made up of 15 amino acids. J gave up 3 bases and V 10 bases, and 12 bases lay outside the gene matches. The CDR3 spells CATTGVSGYNQPQHF. The CDR3 coding sequence is TGTGCCACCACAGGGGTCTCCGGTTACAATCAGCCCCAGCATTTT.

As DNA, the CDR3 is TGTGCCAGCAGCGTAGGCGGCCGTACACCCCTCCACTTT. Amino acids: CASSVGGRTPLHF. V and J are TRBV9 and TRBJ1-6; D ambiguous. The CDR3 loop spans 13 amino acids. Trimming pared 0 bases from V and 11 bases from J, leaving 9 bases between. From germline, CDR1 is SGDLS and CDR2 YYNGEE.

This chain connects TRBV5-8 to TRBJ1-3; D is unresolved. This CDR3 is built from 14 residues. Trimming removed 0 bases at V and 2 bases at J, with 6 bases between. In germline, CDR1 is SGHTS, CDR2 YDEGEE. CDR3 in DNA: TGTGCCAGCAGCTTGGCGGGAACTGGAAACACCATATATTTT. Amino acid sequence: CASSLAGTGNTIYF.

The rearrangement uses TRBV11-2 and TRBJ2-4; 7 nucleotides line up with TRBD2. V was pared by 2 bases and J by 0 bases, with 13 bases of the junction left unmatched. The length of the CDR3 is 19 residues. CDR1 is SGHAT, CDR2 FQNNGV, per germline. CDR3: CASSLRVGRGPLAKNIQYF. The CDR3 nucleotides are TGTGCCAGCAGCTTACGAGTAGGGAGGGGCCCCTTAGCCAAAAACATTCAGTACTTC.

CDR3 protein: CASSQDRSQGIYEQYF. The DNA of the CDR3 is TGCGCCAGCAGCCAAGACAGATCACAGGGGATCTACGAGCAGTACTTC. This chain joins TRBV4-1 and TRBJ2-7; 7 bases match TRBD1. This CDR3 is built from 16 residues. V trimming: 0 bases; J trimming: 3 bases; junction bases outside the gene matches: 8. From germline, CDR1 is MGHRA and CDR2 YSYEKL.

The chain employs TRBV6-5 and TRBJ2-2; 7 bases line up with TRBD2. CDR1 is MNHEY, CDR2 SVGAGI, per germline. The trim removed 6 bases at V and 6 bases at J, leaving 7 bases unmatched. This CDR3 comprises 14 residues. The CDR3 region is CASSPGEGSGELFF. The CDR3 nucleotides are TGTGCCAGCAGCCCCGGGGAGGGGTCCGGGGAGCTGTTTTTT.

The chain is built from TRBV21-1 and TRBJ1-3; TRBD1 is the table's D call and was not checked against the DNA. TRBV21-1 counts as a pseudogene. The CDR3 spans 16 residues. CDR3 in DNA: TGTGCCAGCAGCAAAGAGGGACAGGGGAGGGGAAACACCATATATTTT. Its protein is CASSKEGQGRGNTIYF.

Here the CDR3 reads CASSFYNDSSNSGNTIYF. The CDR3 DNA follows: TGCGCCAGCAGCTTTTACAACGACAGTTCAAACTCTGGAAACACCATATATTTT. The chain is built from TRBV5-1 and TRBJ1-3, with TRBD1 as a possible D gene (5 bases). Germline loops: CDR1 SGHRS, CDR2 YFSETQ. The CDR3 length is 18 residues. The V end was cut by 2 bases, the J end by 0 bases, with 18 bases between.

The chain combines TRBV15 with TRBJ2-5, with a weak D call TRBD1 (5 bases). Germline loops: CDR1 LNHNV, CDR2 YYDKDF (reference sequence). V lost 1 base, J lost 4 bases, and 10 bases lay in between. CDR3 size: 14 residues. The CDR3 DNA follows: TGTGCCACCAGCAGAGGGGGCCTGGGAGAGACCCAGTACTTC. Translation gives CATSRGGLGETQYF.

As DNA, the CDR3 is TGTGCCAGCAGTTATAATGACAGGGGCCCCTACTATGGCTACACCTTC. This codes for CASSYNDRGPYYGYTF. The chain combines TRBV6-5 with TRBJ1-2; the match to TRBD1 covers 8 bases. The CDR3 length is 16 residues. CDR1 is MNHEY and CDR2 is SVGAGI in the germline V gene. Trimming took 3 bases from V and 3 from J; bases not matched to a gene: 9.

This clone has only one observation. The chain employs TRBV13 and TRBJ1-6, with TRBD1 matching 8 bases. Trimming cost V 6 bases and J 6 bases; bases outside gene matches: 10. The CDR3 consists of 16 residues. Germline-derived CDR1 and CDR2 are PRHDT and FYEKMQ (reference sequence). The CDR3 DNA reads TGTGCCAGCAGTCGTACCGGGACAGGCCTTAATTCACCCCTCCACTTT. Protein sequence: CASSRTGTGLNSPLHF.

The rearrangement uses TRBV7-3 and TRBJ2-2; D is perhaps TRBD2 (5 bases). The CDR3 extends over 15 amino acids. Germline V gene sequence: CDR1 SGHTA, CDR2 FQGTGA. V was clipped by 2 bases and J by 1 base, with 8 bases between them. The CDR3 sequence: CASSLERENTGELFF. CDR3 nucleotide sequence: TGTGCCAGCAGCTTAGAACGGGAGAACACCGGGGAGCTGTTTTTT.

The chain uses TRBV28 and TRBJ2-7; D call uncertain. V lost 5 bases to trimming and J lost 12 bases, with 17 bases between them. CDR1 and CDR2 from the germline V gene are MDHEN and SYDVKM. The CDR3 is 12 residues long. The CDR3 bases are TGTGCCAGCAGTCTCAATCAGATTGAATGGTACTTC. It translates to CASSLNQIEWYF.

The chain has TRBV19 and TRBJ1-5; perhaps TRBD1 as D (6 bases). V lost 6 bases, J lost 6 bases, and 12 bases lay in between. The CDR3 runs 13 residues. Germline V gene data show CDR1 as LNHDA and CDR2 as SQIVND (reference sequence). The CDR3 nucleotides read TGTGCCAGTAGCACAGGGTACGGTCAGCCCCAGCATTTT. Amino acid sequence: CASSTGYGQPQHF.

The CDR3 sequence: CASSSGRGTNTEAFF. CDR3 bases: TGTGCCAGCAGCTCGGGTCGGGGTACGAACACTGAAGCTTTCTTT. The V and J genes are TRBV7-8 and TRBJ1-1; D is uncertain. Germline V gene lookup returns CDR1 SGHVS and CDR2 FQNEAQ. V lost 4 bases and J 1 base, leaving 13 bases between the germline ends. This CDR3 has 15 residues.

V gene TRBV9 combines with J gene TRBJ2-7; TRBD1 aligns across 9 bases. This CDR3 region has 16 residues. V was clipped by 4 bases and J by 6 bases; unmatched bases: 14. Germline V gene data show CDR1 as SGDLS and CDR2 as YYNGEE. The CDR3, as DNA: TGTGCCAGCAGCCCATACAATCCCGGGACAGGGCTCGAGCAGTACTTC. Encoded protein: CASSPYNPGTGLEQYF.

The chain is built from TRBV7-2 and TRBJ2-7, with TRBD1 matching 8 bases. The germline gives CDR1 SGHTA, CDR2 FQGNSA. The CDR3 contains 13 residues. V dropped 5 bases and J dropped 5; count of bases not matched to a gene: 5. Here the CDR3 DNA reads TGTGCCAGCAGCCAGACAGGGGTCAACGAGCAGTACTTC. Protein: CASSQTGVNEQYF.

This clone was seen a few times. CDR3 region: CASSGSTGGLLGSPLHF. CDR3 coding DNA: TGTGCCAGCAGTGGATCGACAGGGGGCCTACTAGGTTCACCCCTCCACTTT. The chain employs TRBV6-6 and TRBJ1-6; 10 bases are shared with TRBD1. The germline CDR1 and CDR2 sequences are MNHNY and SVGAGI (reference sequence). V lost 5 bases and J lost 9; bases outside the gene matches: 13. This CDR3 contains 17 residues.

The chain recombines TRBV11-2 with TRBJ2-7; D is perhaps TRBD1 (5 bases). V gave up 5 bases and J gave up 2 bases, with 13 bases separating them. Looked up from germline, CDR1 is SGHAT and CDR2 is FQNNGV. The CDR3 length is 14 residues. The CDR3 bases are TGTGCCAGCAGCCCCCAGGTGGGGCCCTACGAGCAGTACTTC. It is translated as CASSPQVGPYEQYF.

The chain is built from TRBV5-8 and TRBJ1-2; TRBD1 matches at 7 bases. Germline CDR1 SGHTS, CDR2 YDEGEE. V lost 2 bases to trimming and J lost 2 bases; unmatched junction nucleotides: 6. This CDR3 is 15 amino acids long. In DNA form, the CDR3 reads TGTGCCAGCAGCTTTCAGACAGGGACCAACTATGGCTACACCTTC. Translation: CASSFQTGTNYGYTF.

This clone was found once. V usage is TRBV19 and J usage is TRBJ1-5; 7 bases match TRBD1. CDR1 is LNHDA and CDR2 is SQIVND in the germline V gene (reference sequence). J lost 5 bases, V lost 5 bases, and 6 bases had no gene match. The CDR3 sequence is 14 residues long. CDR3 sequence: CASSDDREDQPQHF. DNA of the CDR3: TGTGCCAGTAGTGATGACAGGGAAGATCAGCCCCAGCATTTT. The variable domain in full, with the rest retrieved from reference TRBV19 and TRBJ1-5, is DGGITQSPKYLFRKEGQNVTLSCEQNLNHDAMYWYRQDPGQGLRLIYYSQIVNDFQKGDIAEGYSVSREKKESFPLTVTSAQKNPTAFYLCASSDDREDQPQHFGDGTRLSIL.

The V and J genes are TRBV5-4 and TRBJ2-6; no firm D call. The CDR3 is 13 amino acids. The V and J ends lost 2 bases and 3 bases respectively, with 3 bases between them. Germline V gives CDR1 SGHNT, CDR2 YYREEE (reference sequence). The CDR3 region has the DNA TGTGCCAGCAGCTTCTTTGGGGCCAACGTCCTGACTTTC. The encoded protein is CASSFFGANVLTF.

The rearrangement uses TRBV28 and TRBJ1-5; D is unresolved. The CDR3 consists of 15 residues. V dropped 4 bases and J dropped 2 bases, with 12 bases sitting between them. From germline, CDR1 is MDHEN and CDR2 SYDVKM. The CDR3 is CASSSTGNGNQPQHF. As DNA, the CDR3 is TGTGCCAGCAGTTCGACCGGGAATGGCAATCAGCCCCAGCATTTT.

The chain is built from TRBV7-9 and TRBJ2-7; D possibly corresponds to TRBD2 (6 bases). The CDR3 is made up of 13 amino acids. V lost 5 bases to trimming and J lost 3 bases, with 11 bases between them. Germline CDR1 reads SEHNR; CDR2 reads FQNEAQ (reference sequence). CDR3 bases: TGTGCCAGCAGCGTGGTGGGGGGCTACGAGCAGTACTTC. Protein: CASSVVGGYEQYF.

The gene calls are TRBV7-2 and TRBJ2-1; D unclear. Germline loops: CDR1 SGHTA, CDR2 FQGNSA. The V end lost 7 bases, the J end lost 4 bases, and 11 bases lay between the germline ends. This CDR3 is 13 amino acids long. The CDR3 DNA follows: TGTGCCAGCACCCCCCAACGGTACAATGAGCAGTTCTTC. This sequence encodes CASTPQRYNEQFF.

In its sample, this clone was seen once. This chain uses TRBV7-9 with TRBJ1-2, with D hard to call. The CDR3 spans 15 residues. Looked up from germline, CDR1 is SEHNR and CDR2 is FQNEAQ (reference sequence). V was cut by 5 bases and J by 0 bases, with 13 bases left in between. The DNA for the CDR3 is TGTGCCAGCAGCCTACAGACCGCTACTAACTATGGCTACACCTTC. Protein sequence: CASSLQTATNYGYTF.

The chain employs TRBV30 and TRBJ1-5; D not resolved. Per the germline V gene, CDR1 is GTSNPN and CDR2 is SVGIG (reference sequence). The length of the CDR3 is 14 residues. With 0 bases removed from V and 4 bases from J, the gap between germline ends came to 10 bases. The CDR3 is CAWSVHGVNQPQHF. CDR3 in DNA: TGTGCCTGGAGTGTGCACGGAGTAAATCAGCCCCAGCATTTT.

A single count supports this clone. The CDR3 DNA reads as TGTGCCAGCAGGCAGGGACAGGGGAATTCACCCCTCCACTTT. It encodes CASRQGQGNSPLHF. The chain uses TRBV2 and TRBJ1-6; 10 nucleotides match TRBD1. Germline trimming cut 6 bases from V and 7 bases from J; bases unmatched to any gene: 3. In germline, CDR1 is SNHLY, CDR2 FYNNEI. This CDR3 is 14 amino acids long.